Each of the 23 T cell receptor beta chains below was sequenced from the same sample in a study of Tregs in tolerant kidney transplant recipients. Some clones are missing from TCRdb's copy, which holds only in-frame ones; the method was immunoSEQ multiplex PCR. Seen here are about 15,000 clones, around 80% observed once, and the top ten hold around 1.5%. The sequences come from Tregs from blood, collected before the transplant. Every receptor here comes from a human donor who received a combined kidney and bone marrow transplant.

The rearrangement joins TRBV19 to TRBJ2-7; 10 bases are shared with TRBD2. The trim removed 4 bases at V and 0 bases at J, leaving 6 bases unmatched. There are 16 residues in the CDR3. Germline V CDR1 and CDR2: LNHDA, SQIVND (reference sequence). The CDR3 loop reads CASSRTLAGGSYEQYF. The CDR3 DNA follows: TGTGCCAGTAGTAGGACCTTAGCGGGAGGCTCCTACGAGCAGTACTTC.

This rearrangement joins TRBV29-1 to TRBJ2-1; the match to TRBD2 covers 14 bases. The CDR3 sequence is 18 residues long. Germline CDR1 is SQVTM and CDR2 is ANQGSEA. Losses at the gene ends were 4 bases for V and 0 bases for J; bases not matched to a gene: 8. In nucleotides, the CDR3 is TGCAGCGTTGGTTCTGGGACTAGCGGGGGTAGCTCCTACAATGAGCAGTTCTTC. Its protein product is CSVGSGTSGGSSYNEQFF.

The V gene is TRBV18, the J gene TRBJ1-4; D not resolved. The length of the CDR3 is 16 residues. Germline-derived CDR1 and CDR2 are KGHSH and LQKENI. V lost 0 bases and J lost 6, with 14 bases in between. CDR3 nucleotides: TGTGCCAGCTCACCACCGTCGGGGAGGATGGATGAAAAACTGTTTTTT. Translating gives CASSPPSGRMDEKLFF.

This chain connects TRBV6-5 to TRBJ2-7, with D unclear. CDR1 and CDR2 (germline): MNHEY, SVGAGI. V lost 0 bases and J 4 bases, leaving 13 bases between the germline ends. CDR3 length equals 15 residues. The CDR3 here is CASSYSTLSRYEQYF. In DNA form, the CDR3 reads TGTGCCAGCAGTTACTCGACCCTCAGCAGGTACGAGCAGTACTTC.

This sequence joins TRBV18 and TRBJ2-7; no definite D call. The CDR3 has 15 residues. Germline CDR1 and CDR2: KGHSH and LQKENI. The germline V and J ends were trimmed by 2 bases and 2 bases, with 13 bases remaining between them. The CDR3 loop is CASSPITVSTYEQYF. CDR3 bases: TGTGCCAGCTCACCAATAACAGTATCCACCTACGAGCAGTACTTC.

V usage is TRBV29-1 and J usage is TRBJ1-2, with D possibly being TRBD1 (5 bases). The length of the CDR3 is 12 residues. V lost 7 bases, J lost 8 bases, and 17 bases lay in between. CDR1 and CDR2 (germline): SQVTM, ANQGSEA. The CDR3 coding sequence is TGCAGCGCCTACGGGGGGTTTGGGGGCTACACCTTC. This gives the protein CSAYGGFGGYTF.

This chain uses TRBV19 with TRBJ2-3; D is unresolved. Per germline, CDR1 LNHDA and CDR2 SQIVND (reference sequence). The V and J ends lost 3 bases and 2 bases respectively, with 12 bases between them. The CDR3 contains 15 residues. In nucleotides, the CDR3 is TGTGCCAGTAGTATGGCAGGCCCCTTCACAGATACGCAGTATTTT. It is translated as CASSMAGPFTDTQYF.

V usage is TRBV25-1 and J usage is TRBJ2-1; 11 bases are shared with TRBD2. J gave up 8 bases and V 5 bases, and 11 bases lay outside the gene matches. In germline, CDR1 is MGHDK, CDR2 SYGVNS. This CDR3 comprises 16 residues. The CDR3 DNA follows: TGTGCCAGCAGTAGGGCTAGCGGGAGGTCTTCGGATGAGCAGTTCTTC. The encoded protein is CASSRASGRSSDEQFF.

The chain employs TRBV6-5 and TRBJ1-1; possibly TRBD1 for D (6 bases). The ends were cut back, 1 base at V and 1 base at J, with 7 bases in the middle. The germline gives CDR1 MNHEY, CDR2 SVGAGI. This CDR3 contains 14 residues. In DNA, the CDR3 is TGTGCCAGCAGTTACTGGGACAAGAACACTGAAGCTTTCTTT. Protein product: CASSYWDKNTEAFF.

The rearrangement joins TRBV5-1 to TRBJ2-5; 10 nucleotides agree with TRBD2. CDR3 length equals 19 residues. Germline V gives CDR1 SGHRS, CDR2 YFSETQ. The J segment lost 0 bases and the V segment lost 4 bases, leaving 15 bases of the junction unmatched. The CDR3 DNA follows: TGCGCCAGCAGCCTAAAACCTAGCGGGGGATACGTGTACCAAGAGACCCAGTACTTC. Protein sequence: CASSLKPSGGYVYQETQYF.

The chain joins TRBV30 to TRBJ2-5; D is possibly TRBD2 (5 bases). This CDR3 region has 17 residues. Germline values: CDR1 GTSNPN, CDR2 SVGIG (reference sequence). V lost 0 bases and J lost 2, with 19 bases in between. The CDR3 DNA is TGTGCCTGGAGTGTACACGTGGCGGCGGGCCAACAAGAGACCCAGTACTTC. This encodes CAWSVHVAAGQQETQYF.

The J gene is TRBJ1-4, the V gene TRBV5-4; TRBD1 is a possible D gene (6 bases). CDR3 size: 14 residues. Deletions cut 1 base from V and 2 bases from J, with 6 bases between. CDR1 and CDR2 from the germline V gene are SGHNT and YYREEE (reference sequence). CDR3 sequence reads: CASSLTGTNEKLFF. The CDR3 DNA reads TGTGCCAGCAGCTTGACAGGGACTAATGAAAAACTGTTTTTT.

This clone is labeled medium-sized. CDR3 DNA sequence: TGTGCCAGCCGGTCGACAGGGCCAATGAACACTGAAGCTTTCTTT. Translating gives CASRSTGPMNTEAFF. The genes are TRBV5-4 and TRBJ1-1; 7 bases align to TRBD1. The V and J ends lost 7 bases and 0 bases, in that order; junction bases with no gene match: 9. The CDR3 covers 15 residues. Germline CDR1 SGHNT, CDR2 YYREEE (reference sequence).

The rearrangement uses TRBV10-2 and TRBJ2-7; perhaps TRBD1 as D (5 bases). V was pared by 6 bases and J by 2 bases, with 20 bases between. The CDR3 has 16 amino acids. The germline CDR1 and CDR2 sequences are WSHSY and SAAADI. In nucleotides, the CDR3 is TGCGCCAGCAGCCTCTCGGCAGGGTCGGTTACCTACGAGCAGTACTTC. Protein sequence: CASSLSAGSVTYEQYF.

The rearrangement links TRBV5-1 to TRBJ1-6; 9 bases agree with TRBD1. The CDR3 loop spans 15 amino acids. The germline gives CDR1 SGHRS, CDR2 YFSETQ. V lost 0 bases and J lost 6; bases outside the gene matches: 1. As DNA, the CDR3 is TGCGCCAGCAGCTTGGGGGGACAGGGTAATTCACCCCTCCACTTT. Translating it yields CASSLGGQGNSPLHF. Complete variable domain (other parts from reference TRBV5-1 and TRBJ1-6): KAGVTQTPRYLIKTRGQQVTLSCSPISGHRSVSWYQQTPGQGLQFLFEYFSETQRNKGNFPGRFSGRQFSNSRSEMNVSTLELGDSALYLCASSLGGQGNSPLHFGNGTRLTVT.

The rearrangement links TRBV5-4 to TRBJ2-7; D is possibly TRBD2 (5 bases). Germline V gene sequence: CDR1 SGHNT, CDR2 YYREEE (reference sequence). V was trimmed by 4 bases and J by 0 bases, leaving 14 bases between them. The CDR3 consists of 15 residues. For the CDR3, the DNA is TGTGCCAGCAGCATTGGCGGGTTGATCTCCTACGAGCAGTACTTC. Translation gives CASSIGGLISYEQYF.

The chain joins TRBV6-6 to TRBJ1-1; TRBD1 aligns across 7 bases. The V segment lost 6 bases and the J segment 4 bases; nucleotides outside the gene matches: 11. The CDR3 consists of 15 residues. Per the germline V gene, CDR1 is MNHNY and CDR2 is SVGAGI (reference sequence). CDR3 bases: TGTGCCAGCAGCGAGAACAGGGGATGGGGCACTGAAGCTTTCTTT. Protein: CASSENRGWGTEAFF.

V usage is TRBV6-1 and J usage is TRBJ1-4, with TRBD1 matching over 7 bases. Losses at the gene ends were 6 bases for V and 8 bases for J; bases not matched to a gene: 9. The CDR3 covers 14 residues. CDR1 is MNHNS, CDR2 SASEGT, per germline. The DNA for the CDR3 is TGTGCCAGCAGATGGGAAGGGGGCAGAGAAAAACTGTTTTTT. This sequence encodes CASRWEGGREKLFF.

The table lists this clone with a count of one. This chain connects TRBV19 to TRBJ2-5, with TRBD2 as a possible D gene (6 bases). This CDR3 region has 18 residues. Trimming removed 3 bases from V and 0 bases from J, with 20 bases in between. Germline V gene data show CDR1 as LNHDA and CDR2 as SQIVND (reference sequence). CDR3 sequence: CASSIGRLREVYQETQYF. CDR3 in DNA: TGTGCCAGTAGTATCGGTCGGTTGAGGGAGGTGTACCAAGAGACCCAGTACTTC.

The chain has TRBV7-2 and TRBJ2-7, with a tentative D call TRBD2 (5 bases). CDR1 and CDR2 (germline): SGHTA, FQGNSA. The CDR3 is 13 residues long. V dropped 3 bases and J dropped 3 bases, with 9 bases sitting between them. CDR3 DNA sequence: TGTGCCAGCAGCTTGGCTGGACTCTACGAGCAGTACTTC. Translating gives CASSLAGLYEQYF.

The rearrangement uses TRBV6-4 and TRBJ2-1, with 8 positions matching TRBD1. This CDR3 has 14 residues. Germline-derived CDR1 and CDR2 are MRHNA and SNTAGT. V dropped 6 bases and J dropped 10; count of bases not matched to a gene: 11. The chain's CDR3 is CASRSGQEGMEQFF. The CDR3 coding sequence is TGTGCCAGCAGGTCGGGACAGGAAGGTATGGAGCAGTTCTTC.

This clone is a singleton in its sample. CDR3 sequence (DNA): TGCGCCAGCAGCTCCGGGTTGGGCACCGGGGAGCTGTTTTTT. Amino acid sequence: CASSSGLGTGELFF. The genes are TRBV5-1 and TRBJ2-2; D is unresolved. CDR3 length: 14 amino acids. The V and J ends lost 3 bases and 4 bases respectively, with 10 bases between them. Germline V gene sequence: CDR1 SGHRS, CDR2 YFSETQ.

The chain uses TRBV7-7 and TRBJ2-1; the match to TRBD2 covers 8 bases. This CDR3 contains 14 residues. Germline V gene lookup returns CDR1 SSHAT and CDR2 FNYEAQ (reference sequence). V shed 5 bases, J shed 4 bases, and the junction held 4 bases outside the gene matches. DNA of the CDR3: TGTGCCAGCAGCCCGGGGGGGGTTTACAATGAGCAGTTCTTC. This encodes CASSPGGVYNEQFF.